Presented here are 5 T cell receptor beta chains from one specimen sequenced in a study of vaccination effects on CD4 cells after COVID-19. The culture ran for about eleven days before CD4+ T cells were isolated. The table came from immunoSEQ multiplex PCR; TCRdb's copy has only in-frame clones and leaves some out. Of tens of thousands of clones in the sample, approximately 72% are singletons; the top ten hold 3%. Which antigens these TCRs recognize remains unknown. Sequenced material: CD4+ T cells from PBMCs cultured without peptide, taken before COVID-19 vaccination. Receptors were obtained from a human donor who received a COVID-19 vaccine.

The CDR3 protein is CASSSSRNYNEQFF. DNA for the CDR3: TGTGCCAGCAGCTCTTCTAGAAACTACAATGAGCAGTTCTTC. The chain has TRBV7-9 and TRBJ2-1, with D unclear. The CDR3 has 14 residues. The germline gives CDR1 SEHNR, CDR2 FQNEAQ (reference sequence). V was cut by 4 bases and J by 3 bases, with 10 bases left in between.

The rearrangement joins TRBV3-1 (or the pseudogene TRBV3-2) to TRBJ1-2; 12 nucleotides agree with TRBD1. This CDR3 contains 17 residues. CDR1 and CDR2 from the germline V gene are LGHDT and YNNKEL (reference sequence). Unmatched junction bases numbered 6, after V lost 4 bases and J lost 0 bases. CDR3 loop: CASSLGGTGGSNYGYTF. The CDR3 region has the DNA TGTGCCAGCAGCCTAGGTGGGACAGGGGGCTCTAACTATGGCTACACCTTC.

This clone was detected a few times. The chain employs TRBV4-2 and TRBJ1-4; D ambiguous. V was cut by 1 base and J by 5 bases, with 8 bases left in between. The CDR3 loop spans 14 amino acids. Germline-derived CDR1 and CDR2 are LGHNA and YNFKEQ. CDR3 nucleotide sequence: TGTGCCAGCAGCCAAGGACAAAAAAATGAAAAACTGTTTTTT. Protein product: CASSQGQKNEKLFF.

The chain links TRBV7-2 to TRBJ1-1; 7 bases align to TRBD1. V was clipped by 5 bases and J by 0 bases; unmatched bases: 3. The germline gives CDR1 SGHTA, CDR2 FQGNSA. The length of the CDR3 is 14 residues. CDR3 DNA: TGTGCCAGCAGCGCTCAGGGGGTGAACACTGAAGCTTTCTTT. As protein: CASSAQGVNTEAFF.

V usage is TRBV6-6 and J usage is TRBJ2-5, with 8 bases identical to TRBD2. J lost 7 bases, V lost 8 bases, and 9 bases had no gene match. The germline V gene encodes CDR1 MNHNY and CDR2 SVGAGI (reference sequence). The CDR3 extends over 13 amino acids. The DNA for the CDR3 is TGTGCCAGCGCGGCGGGGGGCCCTGGGACCCAGTACTTC. The encoded protein is CASAAGGPGTQYF.